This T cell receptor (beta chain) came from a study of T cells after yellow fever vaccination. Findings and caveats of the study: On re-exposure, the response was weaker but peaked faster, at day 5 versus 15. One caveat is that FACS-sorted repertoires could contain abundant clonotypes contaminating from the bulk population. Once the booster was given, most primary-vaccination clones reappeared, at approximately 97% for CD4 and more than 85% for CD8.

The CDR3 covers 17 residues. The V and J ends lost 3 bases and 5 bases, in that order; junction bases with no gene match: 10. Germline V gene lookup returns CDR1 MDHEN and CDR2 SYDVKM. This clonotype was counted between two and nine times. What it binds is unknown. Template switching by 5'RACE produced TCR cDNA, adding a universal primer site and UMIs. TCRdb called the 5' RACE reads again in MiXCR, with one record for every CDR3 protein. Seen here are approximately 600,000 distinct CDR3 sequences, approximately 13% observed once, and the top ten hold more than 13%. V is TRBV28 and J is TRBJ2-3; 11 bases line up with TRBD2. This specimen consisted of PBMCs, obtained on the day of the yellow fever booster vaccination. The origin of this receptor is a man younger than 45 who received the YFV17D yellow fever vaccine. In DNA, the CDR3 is TGTGCCAGCAGTTTCCTCGATAGCGGGAGGGCCGGAGATACGCAGTATTTT. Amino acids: CASSFLDSGRAGDTQYF.